Following are 29 T cell receptor beta chains from one sample sequenced in a study of cytomegalovirus exposure and HLA in healthy donors. Primers included in the PCR were 60 Vbeta and 13 Jbeta primers. Assay used: immunoSEQ multiplex PCR; TCRdb lists only in-frame clones, some missing. The profile shows about 140,000 clones, roughly 82% of them singletons. Sequenced: PBMCs. These TCRs come from a man younger than 30 in good health and CMV-seropositive.

This chain joins TRBV7-9 and TRBJ2-3, with D perhaps matching TRBD1 (5 bases). The CDR3 contains 15 residues. CDR1 and CDR2 from the germline V gene are SEHNR and FQNEAQ (reference sequence). V dropped 7 bases and J dropped 1 base, with 15 bases sitting between them. The CDR3 nucleotides read TGTGCCAGCATCCCCCGCGTGACAGGCACAGATACGCAGTATTTT. This gives the protein CASIPRVTGTDTQYF.

The V gene is TRBV25-1, the J gene TRBJ2-2; 9 bases align to TRBD2. In germline, CDR1 is MGHDK, CDR2 SYGVNS. V dropped 3 bases and J dropped 5; count of bases not matched to a gene: 4. The length of the CDR3 is 15 residues. CDR3 sequence reads: CASSDPSGATGELFF. CDR3 coding DNA: TGTGCCAGCAGTGATCCTAGCGGGGCGACCGGGGAGCTGTTTTTT.

The rearrangement uses TRBV4-1 and TRBJ2-3; TRBD1 aligns across 9 bases. V lost 3 bases, J lost 4 bases, and 11 bases stayed unmatched. The germline V gene encodes CDR1 MGHRA and CDR2 YSYEKL. The length of the CDR3 is 17 residues. The CDR3 reads CASSQDRGQGSADTQYF. CDR3 coding DNA: TGCGCCAGCAGCCAGGACAGAGGACAGGGGAGCGCAGATACGCAGTATTTT.

This chain joins TRBV28 and TRBJ1-1; D remains ambiguous. Looked up from germline, CDR1 is MDHEN and CDR2 is SYDVKM. The CDR3 consists of 13 residues. V was shortened by 7 bases and J by 6 bases, with 15 bases between the two germline ends. CDR3 sequence reads: CASNLGRQAEAFF. The CDR3 DNA reads TGTGCCAGCAACCTCGGTAGACAAGCTGAAGCTTTCTTT.

The V gene is TRBV28, the J gene TRBJ2-3; TRBD2 matches 10 bases. V lost 7 bases, J lost 5 bases, and 9 bases stayed unmatched. Germline CDR1 and CDR2: MDHEN and SYDVKM. The length of the CDR3 is 15 residues. The CDR3 bases are TGTGCCAGCAACAGCGGGAGGGCCTCGGGAGATACGCAGTATTTT. Translated: CASNSGRASGDTQYF.

V usage is TRBV19 and J usage is TRBJ2-2, with D possibly being TRBD2 (6 bases). From germline, CDR1 is LNHDA and CDR2 SQIVND (reference sequence). The CDR3 loop spans 16 amino acids. Trimming cost V 4 bases and J 3 bases, with 15 bases left between them. CDR3 residues: CASSRVLAAYTGELFF. CDR3 DNA sequence: TGTGCCAGTAGTAGGGTATTAGCGGCCTACACCGGGGAGCTGTTTTTT.

The chain employs TRBV9 and TRBJ1-4; D not certain. The V gene's germline CDR1 is SGDLS and CDR2 YYNGEE. The V and J ends lost 0 bases and 6 bases respectively, with 12 bases between them. This CDR3 contains 15 residues. In nucleotides, the CDR3 is TGTGCCAGCAGCGTAGGCACAGCTACCCATGAAAAACTGTTTTTT. Amino acid sequence: CASSVGTATHEKLFF.

V and J are TRBV7-9 and TRBJ2-2; D not resolved. V shed 4 bases and J shed 3 bases, with 12 bases lying between them. CDR3 size: 15 residues. Germline V CDR1 and CDR2: SEHNR, FQNEAQ (reference sequence). DNA for the CDR3: TGTGCCAGCAGCTCTTCCAGTCAGGACACCGGGGAGCTGTTTTTT. Encoded protein: CASSSSSQDTGELFF.

With respect to this clone: The sample holds other DNA sequences that translate to the same CDR3. This chain connects TRBV27 to TRBJ2-4; TRBD2 might be the D (6 bases). Germline V gives CDR1 MNHEY, CDR2 SMNVEV (reference sequence). V was shortened by 5 bases and J by 1 base, with 12 bases between the two germline ends. This CDR3 is built from 15 residues. The CDR3 protein is CASSPSGGAKNIQYF. The DNA for the CDR3 is TGTGCCAGCAGTCCCTCAGGAGGGGCCAAAAACATTCAGTACTTC.

This rearrangement joins TRBV7-3 to TRBJ2-3; 8 nucleotides match TRBD2. This CDR3 is built from 15 residues. V was clipped by 1 base and J by 3 bases; unmatched bases: 3. Germline lookup yields CDR1 SGHTA and CDR2 FQGTGA. In DNA, the CDR3 is TGTGCCAGCAGCTTAAGCGGGAGGCTAACAGATACGCAGTATTTT. Its protein is CASSLSGRLTDTQYF.

This clone is a singleton in its sample. This chain joins TRBV5-1 and TRBJ2-1; 13 bases match TRBD2. This CDR3 is built from 18 residues. With V trimmed by 1 base and J by 8 bases, 12 bases remained unmatched. Germline loops: CDR1 SGHRS, CDR2 YFSETQ. Here the CDR3 reads CASSLFSGLAGVVDEQFF. The CDR3 DNA follows: TGCGCCAGCAGCTTGTTTTCAGGACTAGCGGGAGTTGTCGATGAGCAGTTCTTC.

This chain joins TRBV7-9 and TRBJ2-7; 8 nucleotides match TRBD2. The V gene's germline CDR1 is SEHNR and CDR2 FQNEAQ (reference sequence). J was trimmed by 5 bases and V by 5 bases; bases with no gene match: 8. This CDR3 spans 14 amino acids. The CDR3 loop reads CASSPPPGGDEQYF. The DNA of the CDR3 is TGTGCCAGCAGCCCACCCCCGGGGGGGGACGAGCAGTACTTC.

The chain joins TRBV7-9 to TRBJ1-4; D is unclear. The CDR3 covers 13 residues. Germline CDR1 and CDR2: SEHNR and FQNEAQ (reference sequence). Trimming cost V 5 bases and J 7 bases, with 11 bases left between them. This CDR3 reads CASSRRESEKLFF. CDR3 coding DNA: TGTGCCAGCAGCCGCCGGGAGTCTGAAAAACTGTTTTTT.

The rearrangement joins TRBV5-1 to TRBJ2-1; D is perhaps TRBD1 (6 bases). Germline CDR1 is SGHRS and CDR2 is YFSETQ. The V end was cut by 3 bases, the J end by 6 bases, with 10 bases between. This CDR3 region has 13 residues. The CDR3: CASSWSTGNEQFF. CDR3 sequence (DNA): TGCGCCAGCAGCTGGTCGACAGGCAATGAGCAGTTCTTC.

The table lists this clone with a count of one. This rearrangement joins TRBV7-9 to TRBJ2-7; D remains ambiguous. This CDR3 spans 12 amino acids. V was clipped by 3 bases and J by 7 bases, with 10 bases between them. Looked up from germline, CDR1 is SEHNR and CDR2 is FQNEAQ (reference sequence). The CDR3 here is CASSFLGFEQYF. The CDR3 nucleotides read TGTGCCAGCAGCTTTCTGGGCTTTGAGCAGTACTTC.

This clone has only a few counts. The V and J genes are TRBV7-9 and TRBJ1-4; D not resolved. V lost 6 bases and J lost 8, with 16 bases in between. The germline V gene encodes CDR1 SEHNR and CDR2 FQNEAQ (reference sequence). This CDR3 has 14 residues. CDR3 sequence reads: CASRSRVGEEKLFF. Here the CDR3 DNA reads TGTGCCAGCAGATCCCGTGTCGGGGAGGAAAAACTGTTTTTT.

J is TRBJ2-7 and V is TRBV13, with 9 positions matching TRBD2. The CDR3 runs 15 residues. CDR1 and CDR2 from the germline V gene are PRHDT and FYEKMQ (reference sequence). Unmatched junction bases numbered 10, after V lost 1 base and J lost 9 bases. CDR3 in DNA: TGTGCCAGCAGCTTAGTCGCGTTAGCGGGGGTAGCGCAGTACTTC. It specifies CASSLVALAGVAQYF.

V and J are TRBV5-1 and TRBJ2-5; a possible D gene is TRBD2 (5 bases). Germline loops: CDR1 SGHRS, CDR2 YFSETQ. The CDR3 extends over 13 amino acids. V was shortened by 10 bases and J by 6 bases, with 19 bases between the two germline ends. Here the CDR3 DNA reads TGCGCCTGCCGACGGGGATGGAGACAGACCCAGTACTTC. Its translation: CACRRGWRQTQYF.

The chain has TRBV28 and TRBJ2-7, with D tentatively TRBD1 (5 bases). The CDR3 loop spans 14 amino acids. Trimming pared 2 bases from V and 5 bases from J, leaving 13 bases between. CDR1 and CDR2 from the germline V gene are MDHEN and SYDVKM. The CDR3 DNA reads as TGTGCCAGCAGTTTAAGGCAGGGTAGGCACGAGCAGTACTTC. Translation gives CASSLRQGRHEQYF.

The V and J genes are TRBV5-6 and TRBJ2-1; 10 bases align to TRBD2. The CDR3 is 16 amino acids. Germline-derived CDR1 and CDR2 are SGHDT and YYEEEE. Losses at the gene ends were 1 base for V and 9 bases for J; bases not matched to a gene: 10. The CDR3 sequence is CASSLFSLAGVGEQFF. The CDR3 nucleotides are TGTGCCAGCAGCTTGTTCAGTCTAGCGGGAGTTGGTGAGCAGTTCTTC. The complete variable domain, with remaining parts taken from reference TRBV5-6 and TRBJ2-1, reads DAGVTQSPTHLIKTRGQQVTLRCSPKSGHDTVSWYQQALGQGPQFIFQYYEEEERQRGNFPDRFSGHQFPNYSSELNVNALLLGDSALYLCASSLFSLAGVGEQFFGPGTRLTVL.

The rearrangement uses TRBV4-1 and TRBJ2-7; 7 bases line up with TRBD2. The length of the CDR3 is 16 residues. Germline V gene sequence: CDR1 MGHRA, CDR2 YSYEKL. Germline trimming cut 0 bases from V and 2 bases from J; bases unmatched to any gene: 7. For the CDR3, the DNA is TGCGCCAGCAGCCAAGACCCTAGCGGCCCCGCCTACGAGCAGTACTTC. It yields the protein CASSQDPSGPAYEQYF.

The rearrangement uses TRBV5-5 and TRBJ2-3; TRBD2 aligns across 10 bases. Germline loops: CDR1 SGHKS, CDR2 YYEKEE (reference sequence). Germline trimming cut 4 bases from V and 1 base from J; bases unmatched to any gene: 6. The CDR3 runs to 16 residues. CDR3 DNA sequence: TGTGCCAGCAGCAGAACCGGGACTAGCGGCACAGATACGCAGTATTTT. Translation gives CASSRTGTSGTDTQYF.

V gene TRBV19 combines with J gene TRBJ2-3, with 7 bases aligning to TRBD2. V trimming: 4 bases; J trimming: 0 bases; junction bases outside the gene matches: 4. The germline V gene has CDR1 LNHDA and CDR2 SQIVND (reference sequence). The length of the CDR3 is 15 residues. This CDR3 is CASSTLAVSTDTQYF. DNA for the CDR3: TGTGCCAGTAGTACCCTAGCGGTTAGCACAGATACGCAGTATTTT.

V is TRBV7-8 and J is TRBJ1-4, with 10 bases matching TRBD1. The CDR3 sequence is 16 residues long. With 0 bases clipped from V and 5 bases from J, the junction kept 3 bases outside the gene matches. CDR1 and CDR2 (germline): SGHVS, FQNEAQ. This CDR3 is CASSLARTGGNEKLFF. CDR3 nucleotides: TGTGCCAGCAGCTTAGCGCGGACAGGGGGGAATGAAAAACTGTTTTTT. Together with reference TRBV7-8 and TRBJ1-4, the CDR3 gives the full variable domain: GAGVSQSPRYKVAKRGQDVALRCDPISGHVSLFWYQQALGQGPEFLTYFQNEAQLDKSGLPSDRFFAERPEGSVSTLKIQRTQQEDSAVYLCASSLARTGGNEKLFFGSGTQLSVL.

The chain is built from TRBV28 and TRBJ1-3, with TRBD1 matching over 7 bases. Germline trimming cut 5 bases from V and 4 bases from J; bases unmatched to any gene: 5. CDR1 MDHEN and CDR2 SYDVKM come from the germline V gene. There are 14 residues in the CDR3. CDR3 DNA sequence: TGTGCCAGCAGTCCCGGGACAGCCGGAAACACCATATATTTT. This sequence encodes CASSPGTAGNTIYF.

The chain is built from TRBV28 and TRBJ1-2; D is unresolved. The CDR3 extends over 12 amino acids. Germline CDR1 MDHEN, CDR2 SYDVKM. Deletions cut 2 bases from V and 10 bases from J, with 11 bases between. The CDR3 is CASSLLPRSYTF. The DNA of the CDR3 is TGTGCCAGCAGTTTACTCCCCCGGTCCTACACCTTC.

This clone occurred once. This chain uses TRBV28 with TRBJ2-7, with TRBD2 identical over 7 bases. With V trimmed by 5 bases and J by 6 bases, 7 bases remained unmatched. This CDR3 has 13 residues. The germline V gene has CDR1 MDHEN and CDR2 SYDVKM. The DNA of the CDR3 is TGTGCCAGCAGTAGAGGGAGGGCCCCCGAGCAGTACTTC. It translates to CASSRGRAPEQYF.

The V gene is TRBV28, the J gene TRBJ1-1; 8 bases are shared with TRBD1. This CDR3 contains 14 residues. Trimming removed 4 bases from V and 1 base from J; junction bases left unmatched: 2. Germline CDR1 is MDHEN and CDR2 is SYDVKM. As DNA, the CDR3 is TGTGCCAGCAGTTCGACAGGGGAGAACACTGAAGCTTTCTTT. Translation gives CASSSTGENTEAFF.

This clone was recorded a few times. The chain carries TRBV5-4 and TRBJ2-7, with D perhaps TRBD1 (6 bases). Trimming removed 4 bases at V and 2 bases at J, with 13 bases between. Per germline, CDR1 SGHNT and CDR2 YYREEE (reference sequence). This CDR3 has 14 amino acids. The CDR3 bases are TGTGCCAGCAGCCCACGGCAGGGGACCTACGAGCAGTACTTC. This sequence encodes CASSPRQGTYEQYF.